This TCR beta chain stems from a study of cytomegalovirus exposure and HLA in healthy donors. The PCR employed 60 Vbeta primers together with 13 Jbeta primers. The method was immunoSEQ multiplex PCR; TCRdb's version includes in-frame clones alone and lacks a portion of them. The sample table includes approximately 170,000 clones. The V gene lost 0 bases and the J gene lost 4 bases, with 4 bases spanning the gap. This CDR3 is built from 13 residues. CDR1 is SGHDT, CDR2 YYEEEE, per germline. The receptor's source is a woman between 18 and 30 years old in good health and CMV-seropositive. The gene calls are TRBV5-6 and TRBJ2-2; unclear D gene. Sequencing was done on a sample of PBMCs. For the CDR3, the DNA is TGTGCCAGCAGCTTGGTCTCCACCGGGGAGCTGTTTTTT. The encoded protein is CASSLVSTGELFF.